Listed below are T cell receptor beta chains from one sample, sequenced in a study of regulatory T cells in long-lasting Graves disease. TCRdb recomputed calls from the multiplex PCR reads with MiXCR, one row per CDR3 protein. Counted here are roughly 380,000 distinct CDR3 sequences, roughly 17% occurring once; the ten biggest clones make up about 32%. The same sample was also studied in work on T cells in Graves' hyperthyroidism and ophthalmopathy.

The material was peripheral blood mononuclear cells (PBMCs), obtained at new diagnosis, from a patient treated with antithyroid drugs. All receptors come from a man aged 35 to 55 with Graves disease. CDR3s include the opening cysteine and the closing phenylalanine or tryptophan. D genes are given only for firm matches. Only some rows state a clone size, as once, few, many or a class for expanded clones.

v_gene	abundance	d_gene	j_gene	CDR3aa	CDR3nt
TRBV5-6	few	TRBD1	TRBJ2-2	CASSVIQGSNTGELFF	TGTGCCAGCAGCGTCATACAGGGGTCGAACACCGGGGAGCTGTTTTTT
TRBV5-1	-	-	TRBJ2-3	CASSLARVSGSTDTQYF	TGCGCCAGCAGCTTGGCTCGCGTTTCAGGGAGCACAGATACGCAGTATTTT
TRBV5-1	many	TRBD1	TRBJ2-7	CASSLLSGGYFEQYF	TGCGCCAGCAGCTTGTTGTCAGGGGGTTATTTCGAGCAGTACTTC
TRBV29-1	many	-	TRBJ2-2	CSVGRGRTGELFF	TGCAGCGTTGGGAGGGGGCGCACCGGGGAGCTGTTTTTT
TRBV6-1	few	TRBD2	TRBJ2-1	CVSNRPTSGGALTSYNEQFF	TGTGTCAGCAACAGACCCACTAGCGGGGGGGCCCTAACCTCATACAATGAGCAGTTCTTC
TRBV7-2	-	-	TRBJ2-3	CASSLYRVTDTQYF	TGTGCCAGCAGCTTATACAGGGTGACAGATACGCAGTATTTT
TRBV7-2	many	-	TRBJ2-5	CASSLEARRQETQYF	TGTGCCAGCAGCTTAGAGGCGCGCAGGCAAGAGACCCAGTACTTC
TRBV4-1	-	-	TRBJ2-2	CASSQHNTGELFF	TGCGCCAGCAGCCAACACAACACCGGGGAGCTGTTTTTT
TRBV5-1	many	-	TRBJ2-3	CASSLRDSFQHTQYF	TGCGCCAGCAGCTTGAGGGACTCCTTCCAGCATACGCAGTATTTT
TRBV12-3/TRBV12-4	many	TRBD1	TRBJ1-5	CASSPAGGFGQPQHF	TGTGCCAGCAGTCCCGCAGGGGGCTTCGGTCAGCCCCAGCATTTT
TRBV7-2	few	TRBD1	TRBJ2-7	CASSAPDRGLYEQYF	TGTGCCAGCAGCGCGCCGGACAGGGGGCTATACGAGCAGTACTTC
TRBV11-2	-	-	TRBJ2-1	CASSLVSETQFF	TGTGCCAGCAGCTTAGTGAGTGAGACCCAGTTCTTC
TRBV20-1	-	TRBD1	TRBJ2-5	CSAPGQGQGETQYF	TGCAGTGCCCCCGGACAGGGCCAAGGAGAGACCCAGTACTTC
TRBV3-1	many	-	TRBJ2-5	CASSQDLGGKETQYF	TGTGCCAGCAGCCAAGATCTTGGGGGGAAAGAGACCCAGTACTTC
TRBV27	many	-	TRBJ2-4	CASSPGQLLAKNIQYF	TGTGCCAGCAGCCCCGGACAGCTTCTAGCCAAAAACATTCAGTACTTC
TRBV6-2/TRBV6-3	-	TRBD2	TRBJ2-4	CAGSYSIERRGVNIQYF	TGTGCCGGCAGTTATTCGATCGAGCGCCGGGGGGTCAACATTCAGTACTTC
TRBV4-3	-	-	TRBJ1-6	CASSQDNTRLGSPLHF	TGCGCCAGCAGCCAAGATAACACCAGGTTGGGTTCACCCCTCCACTTT